These 8 T cell receptor beta chains originate from one sample sequenced in a study of blood T cell repertoires in COVID-19. Repertoires were generated with immunoSEQ multiplex PCR, while TCRdb's copy carries only in-frame clones and drops some. The sample has more than 150,000 clones; just under 80% are singletons. The specimen sequenced was peripheral blood. The receptors derive from a woman aged 80 or older with acute or convalescent COVID-19.

This clone was found once. This rearrangement joins TRBV19 to TRBJ1-2, with TRBD1 as a possible D gene (5 bases). V lost 2 bases to trimming and J lost 7 bases, with 23 bases between them. CDR1 and CDR2 (germline): LNHDA, SQIVND (reference sequence). This CDR3 has 17 residues. CDR3 DNA sequence: TGTGCCAGTAGTATACCCCTGAGACAGAGACAATGGGGTGGCTACACCTTC. It specifies CASSIPLRQRQWGGYTF.

This chain connects TRBV29-1 to TRBJ2-1; 7 bases are shared with TRBD2. CDR3 length equals 13 residues. The trim removed 4 bases at V and 5 bases at J, leaving 5 bases unmatched. Per germline, CDR1 SQVTM and CDR2 ANQGSEA. The DNA of the CDR3 is TGCAGCGTTGGGTCTAGCGGAAACAATGAGCAGTTCTTC. It yields the protein CSVGSSGNNEQFF.

This clone was recorded once. The gene calls are TRBV29-1 and TRBJ1-1, with TRBD1 as a possible D gene (5 bases). This CDR3 is 13 amino acids long. Germline assignment: CDR1 SQVTM and CDR2 ANQGSEA. The V end lost 6 bases, the J end lost 2 bases, and 13 bases lay between the germline ends. The chain's CDR3 is CSVASGLNTEAFF. Written as DNA, the CDR3 is TGCAGCGTAGCTTCGGGACTAAACACTGAAGCTTTCTTT.

This rearrangement joins TRBV7-2 to TRBJ1-5; the match to TRBD1 covers 7 bases. The junction had 7 bases not matched to a gene; V was cut back by 5 bases and J by 12 bases. The germline V gene has CDR1 SGHTA and CDR2 FQGNSA. CDR3 length: 12 amino acids. The CDR3 reads CASSQLGTVQHF. The CDR3 coding sequence is TGTGCCAGCAGCCAACTCGGGACAGTCCAGCATTTT.

The chain links TRBV30 to TRBJ1-2; TRBD1 is a possible D gene (5 bases). V gave up 3 bases and J gave up 7 bases, with 21 bases separating them. The germline V gene has CDR1 GTSNPN and CDR2 SVGIG (reference sequence). The CDR3 totals 15 residues. The CDR3 DNA follows: TGTGCCTGGAGAACGGGGACTTACCCGGCGGGTGGCTACACCTTC. Protein: CAWRTGTYPAGGYTF.

This clone was counted between two and nine times. The chain uses TRBV7-9 and TRBJ2-1; D unresolved. V shed 3 bases and J shed 5 bases, with 20 bases lying between them. This CDR3 region has 17 residues. Germline V gene data show CDR1 as SEHNR and CDR2 as FQNEAQ (reference sequence). Written as DNA, the CDR3 is TGTGCCAGCAGCTTTTACCCGGCCCCCCTTCGGGACAATGAGCAGTTCTTC. Protein: CASSFYPAPLRDNEQFF.

This chain uses TRBV5-1 with TRBJ2-7; possibly TRBD1 for D (7 bases). This CDR3 comprises 14 residues. V lost 4 bases to trimming and J lost 4 bases, with 15 bases between them. The V gene's germline CDR1 is SGHRS and CDR2 YFSETQ. Here the CDR3 reads CASSRTGAGYEQYF. The CDR3 nucleotides read TGCGCCAGCAGCCGAACAGGGGCGGGGTACGAGCAGTACTTC.

The DNA for the CDR3 is TGTGCCAGCAGCTTTGCAGGGGGCGATGAAAAACTGTTTTTT. Translated: CASSFAGGDEKLFF. The chain links TRBV5-5 to TRBJ1-4; 8 positions match TRBD1. This CDR3 region has 14 residues. Trimming at V came to 2 bases and at J to 6 bases, leaving 3 bases not matched to a gene. Germline CDR1 SGHKS, CDR2 YYEKEE (reference sequence).